This TCR beta chain appears in the sequencing data of a study of T cell responses to AZD1222 COVID-19 vaccine. Points from the study as a whole: Reportedly, close to half of spike-specific TCRs are directed against unmutated variant regions. Seropositive AZD1222 recipients at baseline numbered only five or six.

J gave up 2 bases and V 0 bases, and 5 bases lay outside the gene matches. The CDR3 contains 16 residues. Germline assignment: CDR1 SGHRS and CDR2 YFSETQ. Regarding this clone: What it recognizes is unknown.

The data were produced by immunoSEQ multiplex PCR, yet TCRdb's version contains in-frame clones alone and is incomplete. Among approximately 28,000 clones listed, over 90% were seen once. The sequence derives from an adult in good health. The chain has TRBV5-1 and TRBJ2-5; 9 positions match TRBD1. Sequencing used peripheral blood, obtained on day 0 of AZD1222 vaccination. For the CDR3, the DNA is TGCGCCAGCAGCTTGGGGGACAGGGAGGTACAAGAGACCCAGTACTTC. Amino acids: CASSLGDREVQETQYF.